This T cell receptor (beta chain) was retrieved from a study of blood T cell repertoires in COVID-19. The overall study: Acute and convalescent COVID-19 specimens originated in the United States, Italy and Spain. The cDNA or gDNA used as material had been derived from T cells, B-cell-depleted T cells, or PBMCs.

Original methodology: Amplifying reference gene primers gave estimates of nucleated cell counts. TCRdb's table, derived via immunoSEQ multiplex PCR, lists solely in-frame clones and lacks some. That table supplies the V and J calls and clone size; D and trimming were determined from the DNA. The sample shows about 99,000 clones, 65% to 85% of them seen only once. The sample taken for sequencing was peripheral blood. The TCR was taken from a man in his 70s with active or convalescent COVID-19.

CDR3 region: CASSLLGGGPHNEQFF. DNA of the CDR3: TGTGCCAGCAGCTTGCTCGGCGGGGGGCCTCACAATGAGCAGTTCTTC. V usage is TRBV7-2 and J usage is TRBJ2-1; TRBD2 aligns across 8 bases. Germline-derived CDR1 and CDR2 are SGHTA and FQGNSA. This CDR3 region has 16 residues. V gave up 3 bases and J gave up 5 bases; unmatched junction bases: 9.